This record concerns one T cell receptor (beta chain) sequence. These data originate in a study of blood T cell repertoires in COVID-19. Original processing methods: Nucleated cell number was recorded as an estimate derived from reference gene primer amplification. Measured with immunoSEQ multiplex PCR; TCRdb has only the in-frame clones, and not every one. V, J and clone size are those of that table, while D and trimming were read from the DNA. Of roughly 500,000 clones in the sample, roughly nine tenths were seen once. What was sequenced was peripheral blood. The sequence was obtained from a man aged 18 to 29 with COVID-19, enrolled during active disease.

DNA of the CDR3: TGTGCCACCAGCGGACAAGTCAGCAGGACCCAGTACTTC. This codes for CATSGQVSRTQYF. The V gene is TRBV15, the J gene TRBJ2-5, with D possibly being TRBD1 (5 bases). Germline CDR1 reads LNHNV; CDR2 reads YYDKDF (reference sequence). The V end was cut by 5 bases, the J end by 7 bases, with 14 bases between. The CDR3 totals 13 residues.